Listed below are T cell receptor beta chains from one sample, sequenced in a study of T cell responses to AZD1222 COVID-19 vaccine. Repertoires were generated with immunoSEQ multiplex PCR, while TCRdb's copy carries only in-frame clones and drops some. The sample gives 55,000 to 80,000 clones, approximately 80% of which show up once; over 13% is in the top ten. The sequences come from peripheral blood, collected on day 0 of AZD1222 vaccination. Receptor source: an adult in good health. Both conserved end residues are part of each CDR3. Fields, in order: clone size, J gene, V gene, D gene, CDR3 DNA, CDR3 protein. A D gene is named only where the DNA matches it firmly. Clone size is given for some rows only: seen once, a few or many times, or a class if the clone is expanded.

clone size: .
J gene: TRBJ2-1
V gene: TRBV7-8
D gene: .
CDR3 DNA: TGTGCCAGCAGCCCACCTGGGGGAATCTGGGGCAATGAGCAGTTCTTC
CDR3 protein: CASSPPGGIWGNEQFF

clone size: .
J gene: TRBJ1-1
V gene: TRBV4-3
D gene: .
CDR3 DNA: TGCGCCAGCAGCCCCCGTCGTGACACTGAAGCTTTCTTT
CDR3 protein: CASSPRRDTEAFF

clone size: .
J gene: TRBJ2-5
V gene: TRBV5-1
D gene: TRBD2
CDR3 DNA: TGCGCCAGCAGCTGGGGATCATCTAGCGGGGGGACAATACAAGAGACCCAGTACTTC
CDR3 protein: CASSWGSSSGGTIQETQYF

clone size: .
J gene: TRBJ1-3
V gene: TRBV6-5
D gene: .
CDR3 DNA: TGTGCCAGCAGTCAGGGCTCCTTCTCTGGAAACACCATATATTTT
CDR3 protein: CASSQGSFSGNTIYF

clone size: .
J gene: TRBJ1-5
V gene: TRBV19
D gene: TRBD1
CDR3 DNA: TGTGCCAGTAGTCCCAGGACAGGGGCGGTCAATCAGCCCCAGCATTTT
CDR3 protein: CASSPRTGAVNQPQHF

clone size: .
J gene: TRBJ1-2
V gene: TRBV3-1/TRBV3-2
D gene: .
CDR3 DNA: TGTGCCAGCAGCCAAGAGGACAGATTTGGCTACACCTTC
CDR3 protein: CASSQEDRFGYTF

clone size: .
J gene: TRBJ2-2
V gene: TRBV5-6
D gene: .
CDR3 DNA: TGTGCCAGCAGCATGGGATTCACCGGGGAGCTGTTTTTT
CDR3 protein: CASSMGFTGELFF

clone size: .
J gene: TRBJ2-5
V gene: TRBV7-2
D gene: TRBD2
CDR3 DNA: TGTGCCAGCAGCCGGACTAGCGGGGGGGAAGAGACCCAGTACTTC
CDR3 protein: CASSRTSGGEETQYF

clone size: .
J gene: TRBJ2-1
V gene: TRBV19
D gene: .
CDR3 DNA: TGTGCCAGTGGAGAAAAGAGCGGGCGTTACAATGAGCAGTTCTTC
CDR3 protein: CASGEKSGRYNEQFF

clone size: .
J gene: TRBJ1-2
V gene: TRBV20-1
D gene: .
CDR3 DNA: TGCAGTGCTAGTGGGGCACCCGTGGGCGGCTACACCTTC
CDR3 protein: CSASGAPVGGYTF

clone size: .
J gene: TRBJ1-4
V gene: TRBV7-2
D gene: .
CDR3 DNA: TGTGCCAGCAGCGTTAGGTATTCCGGCGAAAAACTGTTTTTT
CDR3 protein: CASSVRYSGEKLFF

clone size: .
J gene: TRBJ1-2
V gene: TRBV4-3
D gene: .
CDR3 DNA: TGCGCCAGCAGCCCTGGGGAAGGAAGGTATGGCTACACCTTC
CDR3 protein: CASSPGEGRYGYTF

clone size: .
J gene: TRBJ2-2
V gene: TRBV6-1
D gene: .
CDR3 DNA: TGTGCCAGCAGTGAACCCGGGGGCGGCACCGGGGAGCTGTTTTTT
CDR3 protein: CASSEPGGGTGELFF

clone size: once
J gene: TRBJ2-3
V gene: TRBV15
D gene: TRBD1
CDR3 DNA: TGTGCCACCAGCAGTAAAGACAGGGCTAAGTTTCCCCCAGATACGCAGTATTTT
CDR3 protein: CATSSKDRAKFPPDTQYF

clone size: few
J gene: TRBJ2-7
V gene: TRBV6-4
D gene: .
CDR3 DNA: TGTGCCAGCAGTGAGTTTGCAGGGACGCCCTACGAGCAGTACTTC
CDR3 protein: CASSEFAGTPYEQYF

clone size: .
J gene: TRBJ2-4
V gene: TRBV2
D gene: .
CDR3 DNA: TGTGCCAGCAGCGTCCTTACAGCCAAAAACATTCAGTACTTC
CDR3 protein: CASSVLTAKNIQYF

clone size: .
J gene: TRBJ2-6
V gene: TRBV19
D gene: TRBD2
CDR3 DNA: TGTGCCAGTCTTAGCGGGGCGGGGGCCAACGTCCTGACTTTC
CDR3 protein: CASLSGAGANVLTF

clone size: medium-sized
J gene: TRBJ1-1
V gene: TRBV6-2/TRBV6-3
D gene: .
CDR3 DNA: TGTGCCAGCAGTCTCCGGACACGCCTAGGTGCCACTGAAGCTTTCTTT
CDR3 protein: CASSLRTRLGATEAFF

clone size: .
J gene: TRBJ1-1
V gene: TRBV11-1
D gene: .
CDR3 DNA: TGTGCCAGCACCCCTGGACCGTTGGGGAACACTGAAGCTTTCTTT
CDR3 protein: CASTPGPLGNTEAFF

clone size: .
J gene: TRBJ2-2
V gene: TRBV5-1
D gene: .
CDR3 DNA: TGCGCCAGCAGCTTGGCCCCGAACACCGGGGAGCTGTTTTTT
CDR3 protein: CASSLAPNTGELFF

clone size: .
J gene: TRBJ1-3
V gene: TRBV4-1
D gene: .
CDR3 DNA: TGCGCCAGCAGCCAACCATGGATCTCTGGAAACACCATATATTTT
CDR3 protein: CASSQPWISGNTIYF

clone size: few
J gene: TRBJ2-2
V gene: TRBV6-5
D gene: TRBD1
CDR3 DNA: TGTGCCAGCAGGCAGGGGGCAGGAACCGGGGAGCTGTTTTTT
CDR3 protein: CASRQGAGTGELFF

clone size: .
J gene: TRBJ2-1
V gene: TRBV11-2
D gene: .
CDR3 DNA: TGTGCCAGCAGCTTAGATGGGGGGGAGCAGTTCTTC
CDR3 protein: CASSLDGGEQFF

clone size: .
J gene: TRBJ1-1
V gene: TRBV19
D gene: .
CDR3 DNA: TGTGCCAGTAGTAGACCGGGACTCCCCAACACTGAAGCTTTCTTT
CDR3 protein: CASSRPGLPNTEAFF

clone size: .
J gene: TRBJ1-5
V gene: TRBV7-6
D gene: TRBD1
CDR3 DNA: TGTGCCAGCAGCCCCTCCTCCGGGACAGACAGCAATCAGCCCCAGCATTTT
CDR3 protein: CASSPSSGTDSNQPQHF

clone size: .
J gene: TRBJ2-5
V gene: TRBV12-3/TRBV12-4
D gene: .
CDR3 DNA: TGTGCCAGCAGTTTGAGTGTCTTGGAGACCCAGTACTTC
CDR3 protein: CASSLSVLETQYF

clone size: .
J gene: TRBJ2-3
V gene: TRBV24-1
D gene: .
CDR3 DNA: TGTGCCACCAGTTCTAGCACAGATACGCAGTATTTT
CDR3 protein: CATSSSTDTQYF

clone size: .
J gene: TRBJ2-7
V gene: TRBV2
D gene: TRBD1
CDR3 DNA: TGTGCCAGCATCCCCACTGACAGGGGGCCCGAGCAGTACTTC
CDR3 protein: CASIPTDRGPEQYF

clone size: .
J gene: TRBJ2-1
V gene: TRBV7-8
D gene: TRBD2
CDR3 DNA: TGTGCCAGCAGCTTGTGGCGGGGGGGCAACTACAATGAGCAGTTCTTC
CDR3 protein: CASSLWRGGNYNEQFF

clone size: .
J gene: TRBJ2-3
V gene: TRBV9
D gene: .
CDR3 DNA: TGTGCCAGCAGCCTGTCGGGGAAGACAGATACGCAGTATTTT
CDR3 protein: CASSLSGKTDTQYF

clone size: few
J gene: TRBJ1-5
V gene: TRBV6-2/TRBV6-3
D gene: .
CDR3 DNA: TGTGCCAGCAGTGGCCGCGCAGGCCCACCTTTAAGCAATCAGCCCCAGCATTTT
CDR3 protein: CASSGRAGPPLSNQPQHF

clone size: .
J gene: TRBJ2-5
V gene: TRBV6-5
D gene: .
CDR3 DNA: TGTGCCAGCAGCCCGGTTGGTATGCAAGAGACCCAGTACTTC
CDR3 protein: CASSPVGMQETQYF

clone size: .
J gene: TRBJ2-7
V gene: TRBV6-4
D gene: .
CDR3 DNA: TGTGCCAGCAGTGACAGATCATACGAGCAGTACTTC
CDR3 protein: CASSDRSYEQYF

clone size: .
J gene: TRBJ2-1
V gene: TRBV5-6
D gene: .
CDR3 DNA: TGTGCCAGCACCTTCCGAAGAAATGAGCAGTTCTTC
CDR3 protein: CASTFRRNEQFF

clone size: .
J gene: TRBJ1-6
V gene: TRBV11-2
D gene: TRBD1
CDR3 DNA: TGTGCCAGCAGACAGGGGGCGGATAATTCACCCCTCCACTTT
CDR3 protein: CASRQGADNSPLHF

clone size: .
J gene: TRBJ1-2
V gene: TRBV2
D gene: TRBD1
CDR3 DNA: TGTGCCAGCAGTGAAGTTGACAGGGCCTATGGCTACACCTTC
CDR3 protein: CASSEVDRAYGYTF

clone size: .
J gene: TRBJ2-7
V gene: TRBV27
D gene: .
CDR3 DNA: TGTGCCAGCAGTTTATACCGGACCCAAAGCTCCTACGAGCAGTACTTC
CDR3 protein: CASSLYRTQSSYEQYF

clone size: .
J gene: TRBJ2-5
V gene: TRBV6-2/TRBV6-3
D gene: .
CDR3 DNA: TGTGCCAGCAGTTACTCGATCTCCGGGGGGCCTCAAGAGACCCAGTACTTC
CDR3 protein: CASSYSISGGPQETQYF

clone size: .
J gene: TRBJ2-1
V gene: TRBV6-4
D gene: .
CDR3 DNA: TGTGCCGCCCAGGGTTTTGGGACTCCCAGCTCCTACAATGAGCAGTTCTTC
CDR3 protein: CAAQGFGTPSSYNEQFF

clone size: .
J gene: TRBJ1-2
V gene: TRBV10-3
D gene: .
CDR3 DNA: TGTGCCATCAGCCGGGACGTCTATGGCTACACCTTC
CDR3 protein: CAISRDVYGYTF

clone size: few
J gene: TRBJ1-5
V gene: TRBV7-6
D gene: .
CDR3 DNA: TGTGCCAGCAGCCTCAAACTTGGCGGGCCCCAGCATTTT
CDR3 protein: CASSLKLGGPQHF

clone size: .
J gene: TRBJ1-3
V gene: TRBV12-3/TRBV12-4
D gene: .
CDR3 DNA: TGTGCCAGCACTCAAATTGGAAACACCATATATTTT
CDR3 protein: CASTQIGNTIYF

clone size: .
J gene: TRBJ2-5
V gene: TRBV6-2/TRBV6-3
D gene: .
CDR3 DNA: TGTGCCAGCAGTTCCAGCCTGGACTACCAGCAAGAGACCCAGTACTTC
CDR3 protein: CASSSSLDYQQETQYF

clone size: .
J gene: TRBJ2-5
V gene: TRBV15
D gene: .
CDR3 DNA: TGTGCCACCAGCAGAGATTCAGGGATTGGAGAGACCCAGTACTTC
CDR3 protein: CATSRDSGIGETQYF

clone size: .
J gene: TRBJ1-6
V gene: TRBV6-6
D gene: TRBD1
CDR3 DNA: TGTGCCAGCAGTCCCCAAGACAGGGGCGGATATAATTCACCCCTCCACTTT
CDR3 protein: CASSPQDRGGYNSPLHF

clone size: .
J gene: TRBJ1-2
V gene: TRBV5-4
D gene: .
CDR3 DNA: TGTGCCAGCAGCTTGGGGCAGGAGCTTAGTGGCTACACCTTC
CDR3 protein: CASSLGQELSGYTF

clone size: .
J gene: TRBJ2-7
V gene: TRBV7-8
D gene: TRBD2
CDR3 DNA: TGTGCCAGCAGCTTTACCACTAGCGCAGGCCACTACGAGCAGTACTTC
CDR3 protein: CASSFTTSAGHYEQYF

clone size: .
J gene: TRBJ2-2
V gene: TRBV5-8
D gene: .
CDR3 DNA: TGTGCCAGCAGCTTGGAGGACTTCACCGGGGAGCTGTTTTTT
CDR3 protein: CASSLEDFTGELFF

clone size: .
J gene: TRBJ2-3
V gene: TRBV6-4
D gene: .
CDR3 DNA: TGTGCCAGCAGTGACGTCTTGATGAGCCCACCTTTCACAGATACGCAGTATTTT
CDR3 protein: CASSDVLMSPPFTDTQYF

clone size: .
J gene: TRBJ2-1
V gene: TRBV5-4
D gene: TRBD2
CDR3 DNA: TGTGCCAGCAGCTTGGAGAGTCGGGGGGGGACGAGGGAGCAGTTCTTC
CDR3 protein: CASSLESRGGTREQFF

clone size: few
J gene: TRBJ1-1
V gene: TRBV7-9
D gene: TRBD1
CDR3 DNA: TGTGCCAGCAGCGCCCAACAGGGGGACACTGAAGCTTTCTTT
CDR3 protein: CASSAQQGDTEAFF

clone size: .
J gene: TRBJ1-1
V gene: TRBV27
D gene: .
CDR3 DNA: TGTGCCAGCAGGCCAAATTGGCAGGGTAGCACTGAAGCTTTCTTT
CDR3 protein: CASRPNWQGSTEAFF

clone size: .
J gene: TRBJ1-6
V gene: TRBV27
D gene: TRBD1
CDR3 DNA: TGTGCCAGCACCCTGGGAGGGACAGGGAGCTCACCCCTCCACTTT
CDR3 protein: CASTLGGTGSSPLHF

clone size: .
J gene: TRBJ1-4
V gene: TRBV2
D gene: .
CDR3 DNA: TGTGCCAGCAGTGTGCAGACATTCCCCAGGACTAATGAAAAACTGTTTTTT
CDR3 protein: CASSVQTFPRTNEKLFF

clone size: few
J gene: TRBJ2-7
V gene: TRBV5-4
D gene: TRBD1
CDR3 DNA: TGTGCCAGCAGCGGGCGGACAGGCAAGAGCTCCTACGAGCAGTACTTC
CDR3 protein: CASSGRTGKSSYEQYF